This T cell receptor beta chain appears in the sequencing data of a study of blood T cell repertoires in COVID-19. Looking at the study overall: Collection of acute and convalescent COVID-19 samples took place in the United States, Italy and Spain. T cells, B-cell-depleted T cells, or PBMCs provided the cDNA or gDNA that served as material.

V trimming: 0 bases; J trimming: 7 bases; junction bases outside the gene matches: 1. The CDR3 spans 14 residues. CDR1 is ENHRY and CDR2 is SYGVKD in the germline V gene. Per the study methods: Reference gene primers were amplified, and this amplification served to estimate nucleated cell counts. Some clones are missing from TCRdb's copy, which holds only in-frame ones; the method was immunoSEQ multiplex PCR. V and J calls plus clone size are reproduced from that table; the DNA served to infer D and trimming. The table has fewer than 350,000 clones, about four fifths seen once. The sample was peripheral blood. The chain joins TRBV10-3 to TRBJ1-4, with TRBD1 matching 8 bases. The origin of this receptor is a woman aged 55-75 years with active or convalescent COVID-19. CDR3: CAISESGQAEKLFF. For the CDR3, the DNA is TGTGCCATCAGTGAGTCGGGACAGGCTGAAAAACTGTTTTTT.